The next 3 T cell receptor beta chains were all read from a single sample in a study of immune heterogeneity within non-small cell lung tumors. The starting template was genomic DNA from bulk tumor, about 600 ng per sample. Several biopsies per primary tumor, spaced far apart, were taken during surgery. Newly diagnosed with untreated non-small cell lung cancer, the patients underwent curative surgery. A first 10-cycle multiplex round used 32 V-gene and 13 J-gene primers on TCR beta CDR3. Each CDR3 protein is one row after TCRdb ran MiXCR on the multiplex PCR reads. The sample contains 30,000 to 40,000 distinct CDR3 sequences, around 28% of which appear only once. The sequencing input was lung tumor tissue. The receptors come from a man between 35 and 55 years old with non-small cell lung cancer.

The sample holds many counts of this clonotype. CDR3 coding DNA: TGTGCCAGCAGCTCTTACAGGGTCAACTACGAGCAGTACTTC. Protein: CASSSYRVNYEQYF. This chain uses TRBV7-9 with TRBJ2-7; possible D gene TRBD1, 6 bases. This CDR3 spans 14 amino acids. V dropped 4 bases and J dropped 3 bases, with 13 bases sitting between them. Germline assignment: CDR1 SEHNR and CDR2 FQNEAQ (reference sequence).

J is TRBJ2-1 and V is TRBV11-3; TRBD1 agrees at 8 bases. The CDR3 extends over 16 amino acids. Germline values: CDR1 SGHNT, CDR2 YENEEA. The V and J ends lost 6 bases and 7 bases, in that order; junction bases with no gene match: 14. This CDR3 is CASRVLGQGAGNEQFF. The DNA of the CDR3 is TGTGCCAGCAGAGTGTTAGGGCAGGGGGCCGGGAATGAGCAGTTCTTC. The variable domain in full, with the rest retrieved from reference TRBV11-3 and TRBJ2-1, is EAGVVQSPRYKIIEKKQPVAFWCNPISGHNTLYWYLQNLGQGPELLIRYENEEAVDDSQLPKDRFSAERLKGVDSTLKIQPAELGDSAVYLCASRVLGQGAGNEQFFGPGTRLTVL.

In its sample, this clonotype was seen a few times. The gene calls are TRBV29-1 and TRBJ1-2; 8 bases align to TRBD1. The CDR3 has 13 amino acids. V dropped 2 bases and J dropped 7; count of bases not matched to a gene: 6. The germline CDR1 and CDR2 sequences are SQVTM and ANQGSEA. CDR3 in amino acids: CSVEHQGASGYTF. CDR3 coding DNA: TGCAGCGTTGAACATCAGGGGGCCAGTGGCTACACCTTC.